The 3 T cell receptor beta chains listed next were all sequenced from one sample in a study of T cells in Graves' hyperthyroidism and ophthalmopathy. The TCR beta CDR3 regions underwent amplification using RNA transcripts as the source. The HTBI primer set drove a first-round RT-PCR of the TCR CDR3. TCRdb called the multiplex PCR reads again in MiXCR, with one record for every CDR3 protein. This table has about 360,000 distinct CDR3 sequences, 13% appearing once. Sample: blood. Every receptor here comes from a man aged 30 to 39 with Graves' hyperthyroidism that later progressed to Graves' ophthalmopathy.

This clonotype has a count of ten or more. The chain combines TRBV4-1 with TRBJ1-2, with 7 bases aligning to TRBD1. CDR1 MGHRA and CDR2 YSYEKL come from the germline V gene. CDR3 size: 14 residues. Trimming at V came to 4 bases and at J to 2 bases, leaving 4 bases not matched to a gene. This CDR3 reads CASSPRDSNYGYTF. DNA for the CDR3: TGCGCCAGCAGCCCTCGGGACAGCAACTATGGCTACACCTTC.

V is TRBV18 and J is TRBJ2-5; 10 positions match TRBD1. This CDR3 has 16 amino acids. From germline, CDR1 is KGHSH and CDR2 LQKENI. J gave up 5 bases and V 4 bases, and 10 bases lay outside the gene matches. CDR3 nucleotide sequence: TGTGCCAGCTCACACAACCGGGACAGGGGTGTTGAGACCCAGTACTTC. Its protein is CASSHNRDRGVETQYF.

This clonotype appeared many times. The CDR3 DNA reads as TGCAGTGCTAGAGATATCGAGCGGAATGAGCAGTTCTTC. It codes for CSARDIERNEQFF. This sequence joins TRBV20-1 and TRBJ2-1; D is possibly TRBD2 (5 bases). This CDR3 comprises 13 residues. CDR1 is DFQATT and CDR2 is SNEGSKA in the germline V gene (reference sequence). Trimming left V 0 bases short and J 7 bases short, with 10 bases between.